This T cell receptor (beta chain) stems from a study of T cells in Graves' hyperthyroidism and ophthalmopathy. The source material, RNA transcripts, was used to amplify TCR beta CDR3 regions. The HTBI primer set drove a first-round RT-PCR of the TCR CDR3. TCRdb analysed the multiplex PCR reads with MiXCR anew, one entry per CDR3 protein. The sample shows some 510,000 distinct CDR3 sequences, more than 20% of them seen only once. Study conclusions and caveats: Ophthalmopathy was predicted by the model a median of approximately 6 months ahead of onset.

V lost 7 bases, J lost 6 bases, and 2 bases stayed unmatched. The CDR3 covers 12 residues. This clonotype was detected only a few times. No antigen is known for it. This clonotype originated in a young man with Graves' hyperthyroidism. The chain combines TRBV12-3 or TRBV12-4 with TRBJ1-1, with TRBD1 identical over 10 bases. Sequencing used blood. The CDR3 sequence is CASIGTGAEAFF. CDR3 nucleotides: TGTGCCAGCATAGGGACAGGGGCTGAAGCTTTCTTT.